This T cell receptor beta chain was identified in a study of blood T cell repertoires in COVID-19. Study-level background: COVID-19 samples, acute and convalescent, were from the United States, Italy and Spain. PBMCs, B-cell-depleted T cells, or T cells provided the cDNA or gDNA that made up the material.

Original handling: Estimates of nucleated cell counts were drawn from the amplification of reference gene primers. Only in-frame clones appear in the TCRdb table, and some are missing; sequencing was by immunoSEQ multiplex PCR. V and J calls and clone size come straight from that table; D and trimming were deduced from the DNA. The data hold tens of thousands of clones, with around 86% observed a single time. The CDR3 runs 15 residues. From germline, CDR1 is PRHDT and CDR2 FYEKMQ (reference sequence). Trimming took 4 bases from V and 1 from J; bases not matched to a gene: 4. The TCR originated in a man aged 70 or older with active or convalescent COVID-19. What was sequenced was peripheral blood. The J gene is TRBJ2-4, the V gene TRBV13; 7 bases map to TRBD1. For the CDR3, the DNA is TGTGCCAGCAGCTCACCGACAGGGGCCAAAAACATTCAGTACTTC. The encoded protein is CASSSPTGAKNIQYF.